This T cell receptor beta chain was observed in a study of OX40 agonist ivuxolimab in advanced cancers. At the level of the study: At around 81% male, the cohort had a mean age of 60 years, ranging from about 23 to 79.

Worth noting for this clone: Germline and junction disagree at one end, which may indicate a read error.

This CDR3 region has 14 residues. The germline gives CDR1 KGHSH, CDR2 LQKENI. Samples of blood were obtained at baseline, on cycle 4 day 1, and on cycle 7 day 1. Data came from immunoSEQ multiplex PCR; TCRdb stores just in-frame clones and leaves some out. In the table there are 90,000 or so clones, approximately 87% of which are singletons. The sample was CD4+ or CD8+ T cells sorted from blood, taken in a trial of the OX40 agonist ivuxolimab. The chain links TRBV18 to TRBJ2-6; no reliable D call. The TCR originated in an adult with an advanced solid tumor such as melanoma, head and neck, liver or kidney cancer. The CDR3 DNA is TGTGTCAGCTCTCTTCGCTCTGGGGCCAACGTCCTGACTTTC. This gives the protein CVSSLRSGANVLTF.